The 27 T cell receptor beta chains listed next were all sequenced from one sample in a study of shared clonotypes between healthy human individuals. Method: immunoSEQ multiplex PCR; TCRdb's copy keeps in-frame clones and lacks some. The table has over a million clones, approximately 98% seen once. Sequenced sample: naive CD4+ T cells sorted from blood. Subset in this sample: CD45RA+ positively selected. The receptors shown here come from a man aged 25-45 years in good health.

The chain couples TRBV19 to TRBJ2-7, with D possibly being TRBD1 or TRBD2 (7 bases each). The V gene lost 8 bases and the J gene lost 3 bases, with 20 bases spanning the gap. The CDR3 is 15 amino acids. In germline, CDR1 is LNHDA, CDR2 SQIVND (reference sequence). The DNA for the CDR3 is TGTGCCAGTTCCAGGACTAGATGGGACAGCTACGAGCAGTACTTC. Amino acids: CASSRTRWDSYEQYF. Full variable domain (missing parts from reference TRBV19 and TRBJ2-7): DGGITQSPKYLFRKEGQNVTLSCEQNLNHDAMYWYRQDPGQGLRLIYYSQIVNDFQKGDIAEGYSVSREKKESFPLTVTSAQKNPTAFYLCASSRTRWDSYEQYFGPGTRLTVT.

The J gene is TRBJ1-4, the V gene TRBV4-3; 10 bases fit TRBD1. CDR3 length equals 16 residues. V was pared by 1 base and J by 5 bases, with 4 bases of the junction left unmatched. CDR1 and CDR2 from the germline V gene are LGHNA and YSLEER. CDR3 sequence (DNA): TGCGCCAGCAGCCAAGGACAGGGGGCTTCGAATGAAAAACTGTTTTTT. Its protein product is CASSQGQGASNEKLFF.

This chain links TRBV9 with TRBJ2-1; perhaps TRBD1 as D (6 bases). The CDR3 runs to 14 residues. Germline V lookup: CDR1 SGDLS, CDR2 YYNGEE. V lost 4 bases and J lost 4, with 12 bases in between. The CDR3 nucleotides are TGTGCCAGCAGCACTCCCGGGACATACAATGAGCAGTTCTTC. It specifies CASSTPGTYNEQFF.

This rearrangement joins TRBV7-9 to TRBJ1-4; D is perhaps TRBD1 (6 bases). CDR1 and CDR2 (germline): SEHNR, FQNEAQ (reference sequence). The CDR3 has 15 amino acids. V lost 5 bases, J lost 0 bases, and 10 bases lay in between. The CDR3 loop reads CASSRQVATNEKLFF. The CDR3 nucleotides read TGTGCCAGCAGCCGACAGGTTGCAACTAATGAAAAACTGTTTTTT. The entire variable domain, with the rest obtained from reference TRBV7-9 and TRBJ1-4, is as follows: DTGVSQNPRHKITKRGQNVTFRCDPISEHNRLYWYRQTLGQGPEFLTYFQNEAQLEKSRLLSDRFSAERPKGSFSTLEIQRTEQGDSAMYLCASSRQVATNEKLFFGSGTQLSVL.

This rearrangement joins TRBV27 to TRBJ2-1; D is perhaps TRBD2 (5 bases). The germline V and J ends were trimmed by 3 bases and 7 bases, with 13 bases remaining between them. Germline V gene lookup returns CDR1 MNHEY and CDR2 SMNVEV (reference sequence). The CDR3 is 14 amino acids. This chain's CDR3 is CASSFSGFGNEQFF. The CDR3 DNA sequence: TGTGCCAGCAGTTTCAGCGGTTTCGGGAATGAGCAGTTCTTC.

The gene calls are TRBV5-1 and TRBJ2-1; 10 nucleotides line up with TRBD1. Germline-derived CDR1 and CDR2 are SGHRS and YFSETQ. Losses at the gene ends were 7 bases for V and 9 bases for J; bases not matched to a gene: 13. There are 15 residues in the CDR3. CDR3 sequence: CASHYGTGELGEQFF. CDR3 nucleotides: TGCGCCAGCCATTACGGGACAGGGGAGCTGGGTGAGCAGTTCTTC.

The CDR3 region is CASATFAAGELFF. The CDR3 DNA is TGCGCCAGCGCTACTTTCGCAGCCGGGGAGCTGTTTTTT. The chain carries TRBV5-1 and TRBJ2-2; the D is unclear. The germline CDR1 and CDR2 sequences are SGHRS and YFSETQ. This CDR3 contains 13 residues. Trimming removed 7 bases at V and 6 bases at J, with 13 bases between.

The rearrangement links TRBV2 to TRBJ1-4; 10 nucleotides match TRBD1. V was pared by 7 bases and J by 4 bases, with 15 bases of the junction left unmatched. Per the germline V gene, CDR1 is SNHLY and CDR2 is FYNNEI. The length of the CDR3 is 18 residues. Written as DNA, the CDR3 is TGTGCCAGCATCAAACTTCCGGGACAGGGGCCGGATAATGAAAAACTGTTTTTT. It is translated as CASIKLPGQGPDNEKLFF.

The rearrangement joins TRBV10-1 to TRBJ2-1; TRBD2 matches 10 bases. The CDR3 runs to 16 residues. Germline V gives CDR1 WNHNN, CDR2 SYGVQD (reference sequence). Losses at the gene ends were 2 bases for V and 4 bases for J; bases not matched to a gene: 5. CDR3 sequence (DNA): TGCGCCAGCAGTGAGCGGGCTAGCGGGAGATACAATGAGCAGTTCTTC. Translated, it gives CASSERASGRYNEQFF.

This rearrangement joins TRBV6-1 to TRBJ2-1, with D tentatively TRBD2 (5 bases). The CDR3 runs to 16 residues. Trimming removed 2 bases at V and 4 bases at J, with 15 bases between. Germline CDR1 is MNHNS and CDR2 is SASEGT. The CDR3 protein is CASSEPAVNHYNEQFF. CDR3 sequence (DNA): TGTGCCAGCAGTGAACCAGCGGTTAATCATTACAATGAGCAGTTCTTC.

In its sample, this clone was seen once. Here the CDR3 reads CATSRRTSAYNEQFF. The CDR3 region has the DNA TGTGCCACCAGCAGAAGGACTAGCGCCTACAATGAGCAGTTCTTC. The V call is TRBV15, the J call TRBJ2-1; TRBD2 matches at 9 bases. V shed 2 bases and J 2 bases; nucleotides not matched to a gene: 1. Germline values: CDR1 LNHNV, CDR2 YYDKDF (reference sequence). This CDR3 spans 15 amino acids.

The chain has TRBV28 and TRBJ1-3, with D perhaps matching TRBD1 (5 bases). V was trimmed by 7 bases and J by 4 bases, leaving 20 bases between them. CDR3 size: 16 residues. Germline CDR1 is MDHEN and CDR2 is SYDVKM. The CDR3 coding sequence is TGTGCCAGCAAAAACCCAGGGACCGCGTGGGGAAACACCATATATTTT. Encoded protein: CASKNPGTAWGNTIYF.

The chain employs TRBV28 and TRBJ2-7, with D hard to call. Germline V gives CDR1 MDHEN, CDR2 SYDVKM. The V gene lost 4 bases and the J gene lost 4 bases, with 8 bases spanning the gap. The CDR3 is made up of 12 amino acids. The CDR3 bases are TGTGCCAGCAGTTACAATAGGTACGAGCAGTACTTC. Its translation: CASSYNRYEQYF.

This clone appeared a single time. The chain links TRBV11-3 to TRBJ2-3; 8 nucleotides match TRBD2. CDR1 is SGHNT, CDR2 YENEEA, per germline. The length of the CDR3 is 14 residues. The J segment lost 1 base and the V segment lost 6 bases, leaving 3 bases of the junction unmatched. This chain's CDR3 is CASSREGGTDTQYF. The CDR3 DNA sequence: TGTGCCAGCAGTCGGGAGGGGGGCACAGATACGCAGTATTTT.

The V and J genes are TRBV7-9 and TRBJ2-1; D is perhaps TRBD2 (6 bases). The CDR3 sequence is 16 residues long. Trimming pared 3 bases from V and 7 bases from J, leaving 19 bases between. Germline values: CDR1 SEHNR, CDR2 FQNEAQ (reference sequence). Here the CDR3 reads CASSLLGTSAGNEQFF. In DNA form, the CDR3 reads TGTGCCAGCAGCTTGTTGGGTACGTCGGCGGGGAATGAGCAGTTCTTC.

The chain employs TRBV7-2 and TRBJ2-7; D ambiguous. The CDR3 has 13 amino acids. CDR1 is SGHTA and CDR2 is FQGNSA in the germline V gene. The germline V and J ends were trimmed by 5 bases and 5 bases, with 13 bases remaining between them. CDR3 region: CASSRPSNHEQYF. CDR3 nucleotide sequence: TGTGCCAGCAGCCGACCTAGTAACCACGAGCAGTACTTC.

Worth noting for this clone: Other DNA sequences within the sample encode an identical CDR3. CDR3: CASSRTGIQPQHF. In DNA form, the CDR3 reads TGTGCCAGTAGTAGGACAGGGATTCAGCCCCAGCATTTT. The chain links TRBV19 to TRBJ1-5, with 8 positions matching TRBD1. The V segment lost 4 bases and the J segment 6 bases; nucleotides outside the gene matches: 2. CDR1 is LNHDA, CDR2 SQIVND, per germline (reference sequence). The CDR3 runs to 13 residues.

The chain carries TRBV30 and TRBJ1-1, with D tentatively TRBD1 (5 bases). Germline assignment: CDR1 GTSNPN and CDR2 SVGIG (reference sequence). The CDR3 loop spans 13 amino acids. Trimming pared 3 bases from V and 1 base from J, leaving 9 bases between. The CDR3 loop is CAWRLGGNTEAFF. The CDR3 DNA sequence: TGTGCCTGGAGACTGGGGGGGAACACTGAAGCTTTCTTT.

This rearrangement joins TRBV7-8 to TRBJ1-1; 10 nucleotides agree with TRBD1. V shed 3 bases, J shed 5 bases, and the junction held 12 bases outside the gene matches. There are 17 residues in the CDR3. CDR1 and CDR2 (germline): SGHVS, FQNEAQ. The CDR3 DNA reads TGTGCCAGCAGCTTGGAGAGGTTTTGGGACAGGGGAACTGAAGCTTTCTTT. Translated, it gives CASSLERFWDRGTEAFF.

The chain combines TRBV6-5 with TRBJ2-3; the D is unclear. Germline lookup yields CDR1 MNHEY and CDR2 SVGAGI. The V end lost 6 bases, the J end lost 0 bases, and 7 bases lay between the germline ends. CDR3 size: 13 residues. CDR3 sequence reads: CASRSPSTDTQYF. The CDR3 DNA reads TGTGCCAGCAGGAGTCCGAGCACAGATACGCAGTATTTT.

This clone was recorded only once. This chain uses TRBV5-4 with TRBJ1-5, with D maybe TRBD1 (6 bases). Germline CDR1 SGHNT, CDR2 YYREEE (reference sequence). The CDR3 covers 14 residues. The ends were cut back, 4 bases at V and 5 bases at J, with 13 bases in the middle. The CDR3 region has the DNA TGTGCCAGCAGCCGAGGGGGGGCAGATCAGCCCCAGCATTTT. It is translated as CASSRGGADQPQHF.

This clone was observed a single time. The V call is TRBV7-3, the J call TRBJ2-1, with TRBD2 matching 8 bases. The CDR3 is 17 amino acids. Trimming took 5 bases from V and 4 from J; bases not matched to a gene: 13. Germline CDR1 reads SGHTA; CDR2 reads FQGTGA. The CDR3 protein is CASSRRASGLLYNEQFF. CDR3 nucleotide sequence: TGTGCCAGCAGCCGACGGGCTAGCGGGTTACTTTACAATGAGCAGTTCTTC. The whole variable domain, remainder taken from reference TRBV7-3 and TRBJ2-1, is GAGVSQTPSNKVTEKGKYVELRCDPISGHTALYWYRQSLGQGPEFLIYFQGTGAADDSGLPNDRFFAVRPEGSVSTLKIQRTERGDSAVYLCASSRRASGLLYNEQFFGPGTRLTVL.

The chain joins TRBV10-3 to TRBJ1-2, with 10 bases aligning to TRBD1. The V and J ends lost 4 bases and 0 bases, in that order; junction bases with no gene match: 5. The length of the CDR3 is 16 residues. CDR1 is ENHRY, CDR2 SYGVKD, per germline. This CDR3 reads CAISGGQGKPNYGYTF. CDR3 DNA: TGTGCCATCAGTGGGGGACAGGGGAAACCTAACTATGGCTACACCTTC.

With respect to this clone: Its ends do not fully match the called genes, so a read error is possible. The rearrangement links TRBV7-7 to TRBJ2-2; possibly TRBD2 for D (5 bases). The CDR3 length is 15 residues. Germline V gene lookup returns CDR1 SSHAT and CDR2 FNYEAQ (reference sequence). The DNA of the CDR3 is TGTGCTAGCAGCTTAACGAGGGCGGGCACCGGGGAGCTGTTTTTT. Translated: CASSLTRAGTGELFF. The entire variable domain, with the rest obtained from reference TRBV7-7 and TRBJ2-2, is as follows: GAGVSQSPRYKVTKRGQDVTLRCDPISSHATLYWYQQALGQGPEFLTYFNYEAQPDKSGLPSDRFSAERPEGSISTLTIQRTEQRDSAMYRCASSLTRAGTGELFFGEGSRLTVL.

The chain employs TRBV15 and TRBJ1-2; D uncertain. The CDR3 has 13 residues. V lost 5 bases to trimming and J lost 5 bases, with 12 bases between them. Germline V gives CDR1 LNHNV, CDR2 YYDKDF (reference sequence). DNA for the CDR3: TGTGCCACCAGCGATAGGACGGTATATGGCTACACCTTC. It translates to CATSDRTVYGYTF.

The rearrangement links TRBV7-3 to TRBJ2-3, with D possibly being TRBD2 (6 bases). V lost 1 base and J 1 base, leaving 18 bases between the germline ends. The CDR3 is 18 amino acids. In germline, CDR1 is SGHTA, CDR2 FQGTGA. In DNA form, the CDR3 reads TGTGCCAGCAGCTTAAGAGGTTTGAGGGAGGACGGCACAGATACGCAGTATTTT. It yields the protein CASSLRGLREDGTDTQYF.

J is TRBJ1-2 and V is TRBV18; D remains unclear. The CDR3 has 15 amino acids. V dropped 2 bases and J dropped 1 base, with 11 bases sitting between them. Germline CDR1 and CDR2: KGHSH and LQKENI. CDR3 coding DNA: TGTGCCAGCTCACCAGGGGAAGGGAGTAACTATGGCTACACCTTC. It is translated as CASSPGEGSNYGYTF. Supplemented by reference TRBV18 and TRBJ1-2, the full variable domain reads NAGVMQNPRHLVRRRGQEARLRCSPMKGHSHVYWYRQLPEEGLKFMVYLQKENIIDESGMPKERFSAEFPKEGPSILRIQQVVRGDSAAYFCASSPGEGSNYGYTFGSGTRLTVV.